These T cell receptor beta chains were read from a single sample in a study of CD8 T cells in Susac syndrome. TCRdb re-called the immunoSEQ multiplex PCR reads through MiXCR, storing one row per CDR3 protein. The table records some 190,000 distinct CDR3 sequences, approximately 93% of them present only once. Source material: CD4+ T cells from PBMCs. The receptors come from a human donor in good health. Each CDR3 is given with its conserved first and last residue. A D gene is named only where the DNA matches it firmly. Only some rows state a clone size, as once, few, many or a class for expanded clones.

j_call,v_call,clone_size,d_call,cdr3_aa,cdr3_nt
TRBJ1-1,TRBV5-6,NA,TRBD1,CASSLAGQGVWNTEAFF,TGTGCCAGCAGCTTGGCCGGACAGGGGGTTTGGAACACTGAAGCTTTCTTT
TRBJ1-2,TRBV3-1,NA,NA,CASSQGAEGYTF,TGTGCCAGCAGCCAGGGGGCGGAAGGCTACACCTTC
TRBJ2-4,TRBV6-4,NA,NA,CASRQGDNIQYF,TGTGCCAGCAGACAGGGTGATAACATTCAGTACTTC
TRBJ2-7,TRBV7-8,NA,TRBD1,CASSPPRGQRYF,TGTGCCAGCAGCCCCCCTAGGGGACAGCGGTACTTC
TRBJ1-1,TRBV29-1,NA,TRBD1,CSPTEQGAGTEAFF,TGCAGCCCAACCGAACAGGGGGCTGGAACTGAAGCTTTCTTT
TRBJ2-4,TRBV28,NA,TRBD1,CASSLPGQGAYIQYF,TGTGCCAGCAGTCTACCCGGACAGGGGGCGTACATTCAGTACTTC
TRBJ2-7,TRBV5-8,NA,NA,CASRPPHLSSYEQYF,TGTGCCAGCCGCCCCCCACACCTGAGCTCCTACGAGCAGTACTTC
TRBJ2-6,TRBV4-3,NA,NA,CASSQEGAGANVLTF,TGCGCCAGCAGCCAAGAGGGGGCTGGGGCCAACGTCCTGACTTTC
TRBJ2-1,TRBV7-2,NA,NA,CASSFTSGSNEQFF,TGTGCCAGCAGCTTCACCTCGGGCAGCAATGAGCAGTTCTTC
TRBJ2-1,TRBV29-1,NA,TRBD1,CSVEGQGAYNEQFF,TGCAGCGTTGAGGGACAGGGGGCCTACAATGAGCAGTTCTTC
TRBJ1-5,TRBV6-2/TRBV6-3,NA,NA,CASSPQGRGNSPPQHF,TGTGCCAGCAGTCCCCAGGGGAGGGGCAACTCGCCGCCCCAGCATTTT
TRBJ1-4,TRBV6-6,NA,TRBD1,CASSWATGPTNEKLFF,TGTGCCAGCAGTTGGGCGACAGGGCCAACTAATGAAAAACTGTTTTTT
TRBJ2-5,TRBV2,NA,NA,CASTTQPQETQYF,TGTGCCAGCACAACCCAACCTCAAGAGACCCAGTACTTC
TRBJ1-6,TRBV20-1,once,NA,CSALSGPNSPLHF,TGCAGTGCCCTGTCAGGGCCGAATTCACCCCTCCACTTT
TRBJ2-2,TRBV18,once,TRBD1,CASSYTGGKTGELFF,TGTGCCAGCTCATACACAGGGGGCAAGACCGGGGAGCTGTTTTTT
TRBJ2-5,TRBV19,NA,NA,CASKEGGETQYF,TGTGCCAGTAAGGAGGGGGGAGAGACCCAGTACTTC
TRBJ2-2,TRBV28,NA,NA,CASNRFTGELFF,TGTGCCAGCAATCGGTTCACCGGGGAGCTGTTTTTT
TRBJ1-2,TRBV6-2/TRBV6-3,NA,NA,CASTDDGPSRGYTF,TGTGCCAGCACCGACGACGGGCCGTCGCGGGGCTACACCTTC
TRBJ2-2,TRBV7-2,NA,NA,CASSHNKRNTGELFF,TGTGCCAGCAGCCACAATAAGCGGAACACCGGGGAGCTGTTTTTT
TRBJ1-2,TRBV29-1,NA,TRBD1,CSVVPRDRAYGYTF,TGCAGCGTTGTCCCGCGGGACAGGGCCTATGGCTACACCTTC
TRBJ2-5,TRBV6-2/TRBV6-3,NA,TRBD2,CASSFRLAQETQYF,TGTGCCAGCAGTTTCCGACTAGCCCAAGAGACCCAGTACTTC
TRBJ1-4,TRBV29-1,NA,NA,CSVLTVSNEKLFF,TGCAGCGTCCTGACAGTTTCTAATGAAAAACTGTTTTTT
TRBJ1-1,TRBV29-1,NA,NA,CSVVGGWKAFF,TGCAGCGTTGTCGGCGGTTGGAAAGCTTTCTTT
TRBJ1-6,TRBV6-1,NA,NA,CASSEGQKAPLHF,TGTGCCAGCAGTGAAGGACAGAAGGCACCCCTCCACTTT
TRBJ1-2,TRBV18,NA,TRBD1,CASSPGQGYGYTF,TGTGCCAGCTCACCGGGACAGGGCTATGGCTACACCTTC
TRBJ1-6,TRBV2,NA,TRBD1,CASTEQGIYNSPLHF,TGTGCCAGCACAGAACAGGGGATCTATAATTCACCCCTCCACTTT
TRBJ2-2,TRBV19,NA,NA,CASIQGLNTGELFF,TGTGCCAGTATACAGGGTTTGAACACCGGGGAGCTGTTTTTT
TRBJ1-5,TRBV7-9,NA,NA,CASSAQGNQPQHF,TGTGCCAGCAGCGCACAGGGCAATCAGCCCCAGCATTTT
TRBJ1-1,TRBV3-1,NA,NA,CASSQSIGNTEAFF,TGTGCCAGCAGCCAATCTATCGGGAACACTGAAGCTTTCTTT
TRBJ1-5,TRBV7-8,NA,NA,CASSLGIQPQHF,TGTGCCAGCAGCTTAGGAATTCAGCCCCAGCATTTT
TRBJ1-1,TRBV29-1,NA,NA,CSVEGANTEAFF,TGCAGCGTTGAGGGGGCAAACACTGAAGCTTTCTTT
TRBJ2-7,TRBV9,NA,NA,CASSVGPGAYEQYF,TGTGCCAGCAGCGTAGGCCCGGGGGCCTACGAGCAGTACTTC
TRBJ2-7,TRBV18,NA,TRBD1,CASSPRQGIDEQYF,TGTGCCAGCTCACCCCGACAGGGAATAGACGAGCAGTACTTC
TRBJ2-3,TRBV3-1,few,NA,CASSQETDTQYF,TGTGCCAGCAGCCAAGAAACAGATACGCAGTATTTT
TRBJ2-2,TRBV5-4,once,TRBD1,CASSPGQALNTGELFF,TGTGCCAGCAGCCCAGGACAGGCACTCAACACCGGGGAGCTGTTTTTT
TRBJ1-1,TRBV7-9,NA,NA,CASSWGHKNTEAFF,TGTGCCAGCAGCTGGGGACACAAGAACACTGAAGCTTTCTTT
TRBJ2-3,TRBV7-8,NA,NA,CASSLEVTPDTQYF,TGTGCCAGCAGCTTAGAAGTGACCCCAGATACGCAGTATTTT
TRBJ1-4,TRBV7-9,NA,NA,CASSSPPTGSNEKLFF,TGTGCCAGCAGCTCCCCCCCCACAGGGTCTAATGAAAAACTGTTTTTT
TRBJ2-7,TRBV3-1,NA,TRBD2,CASSSGTSGSYEQYF,TGTGCCAGCAGCTCCGGGACTAGCGGCTCCTACGAGCAGTACTTC
TRBJ2-1,TRBV6-5,NA,TRBD2,CASSYSGGGSNEQFF,TGTGCCAGCAGTTACTCCGGCGGGGGGAGTAATGAGCAGTTCTTC
TRBJ1-2,TRBV4-3,NA,NA,CASSPDVGRSPNYGYTF,TGCGCCAGCAGCCCTGACGTGGGGCGATCCCCGAACTATGGCTACACCTTC
TRBJ1-4,TRBV5-1,NA,TRBD1,CASSRVGDSNEKLFF,TGCGCCAGCAGCAGGGTAGGGGACAGTAATGAAAAACTGTTTTTT
TRBJ1-2,TRBV4-1,NA,TRBD1,CASSQPVGQNYGYTF,TGCGCCAGCAGCCAGCCAGTGGGACAGAACTATGGCTACACCTTC
TRBJ2-5,TRBV3-1,NA,TRBD2,CASSQDASGLATQYF,TGTGCCAGCAGCCAAGATGCTAGCGGGCTTGCGACCCAGTACTTC
TRBJ1-1,TRBV7-9,once,TRBD1,CASNLWVGTGGTEAFF,TGTGCCAGCAACCTTTGGGTGGGGACAGGGGGCACTGAAGCTTTCTTT
TRBJ1-5,TRBV19,once,NA,CASTLGRGSNQPQHF,TGTGCCAGTACCCTGGGACGAGGGAGTAATCAGCCCCAGCATTTT
TRBJ1-1,TRBV29-1,NA,TRBD1,CSVGQAPGTEAFF,TGCAGCGTGGGACAGGCCCCGGGCACTGAAGCTTTCTTT
TRBJ1-4,TRBV19,NA,NA,CASTSYPQGLHEKLFF,TGTGCCAGTACTTCGTACCCGCAGGGCTTGCATGAAAAACTGTTTTTT
TRBJ2-1,TRBV5-1,NA,NA,CASSQGLSLNEQFF,TGCGCCAGCAGCCAGGGACTTTCCCTTAATGAGCAGTTCTTC
TRBJ1-6,TRBV5-6,NA,NA,CASSLRSNSPLHF,TGTGCCAGCAGCCTTCGATCGAATTCACCCCTCCACTTT
TRBJ2-3,TRBV20-1,NA,NA,CSAEGLDTDTQYF,TGCAGTGCTGAGGGTCTAGACACAGATACGCAGTATTTT
TRBJ1-3,TRBV6-2/TRBV6-3,once,TRBD1,CASSYRTGASGNTIYF,TGTGCCAGCAGTTACCGGACAGGGGCTTCTGGAAACACCATATATTTT
TRBJ1-1,TRBV29-1,NA,NA,CSVSSGGGTEAFF,TGCAGCGTCTCGTCGGGGGGGGGCACTGAAGCTTTCTTT
TRBJ2-1,TRBV28,NA,TRBD2,CASTLGGLAGGNNEQFF,TGTGCCAGCACCCTAGGGGGACTAGCGGGGGGGAACAATGAGCAGTTCTTC
TRBJ1-5,TRBV29-1,NA,NA,CSVAGTGGQPQHF,TGCAGCGTTGCGGGGACGGGGGGCCAGCCCCAGCATTTT
TRBJ1-2,TRBV7-2,NA,NA,CASSSPGQRNGYTF,TGTGCCAGCAGCTCTCCGGGACAAAGGAATGGCTACACCTTC
TRBJ2-2,TRBV30,once,NA,CAWKPRITGELFF,TGTGCCTGGAAACCCCGAATCACCGGGGAGCTGTTTTTT